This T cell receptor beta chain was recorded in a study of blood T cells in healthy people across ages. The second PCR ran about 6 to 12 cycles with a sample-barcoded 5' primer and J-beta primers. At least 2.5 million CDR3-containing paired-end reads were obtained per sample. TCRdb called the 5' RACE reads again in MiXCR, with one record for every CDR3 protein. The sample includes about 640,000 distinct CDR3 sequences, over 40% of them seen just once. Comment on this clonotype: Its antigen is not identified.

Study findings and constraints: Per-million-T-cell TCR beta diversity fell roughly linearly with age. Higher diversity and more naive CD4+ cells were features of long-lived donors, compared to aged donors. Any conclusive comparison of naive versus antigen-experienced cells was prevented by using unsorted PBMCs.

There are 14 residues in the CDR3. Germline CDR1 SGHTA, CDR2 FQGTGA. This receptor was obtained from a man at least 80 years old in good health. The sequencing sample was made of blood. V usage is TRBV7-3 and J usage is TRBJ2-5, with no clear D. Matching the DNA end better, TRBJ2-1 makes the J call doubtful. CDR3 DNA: TGTGCCAGCAGCTTAACTCCAAACCAAGAGACCCAGTTCTTC. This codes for CASSLTPNQETQFF.